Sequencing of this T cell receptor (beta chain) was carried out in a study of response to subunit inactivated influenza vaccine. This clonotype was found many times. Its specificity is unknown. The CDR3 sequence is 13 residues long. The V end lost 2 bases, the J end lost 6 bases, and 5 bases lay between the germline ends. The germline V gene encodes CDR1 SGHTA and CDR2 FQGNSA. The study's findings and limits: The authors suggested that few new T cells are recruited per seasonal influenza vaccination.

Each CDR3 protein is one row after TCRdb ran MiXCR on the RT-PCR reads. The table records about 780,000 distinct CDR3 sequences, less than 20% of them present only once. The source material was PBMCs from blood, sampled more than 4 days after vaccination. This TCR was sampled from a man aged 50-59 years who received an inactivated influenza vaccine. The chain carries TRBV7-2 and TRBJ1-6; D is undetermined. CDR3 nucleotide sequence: TGTGCCAGCAGCTTATCCCCTAATTCACCCCTCCACTTT. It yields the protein CASSLSPNSPLHF. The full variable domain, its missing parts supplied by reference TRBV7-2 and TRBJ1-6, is GAGVSQSPSNKVTEKGKDVELRCDPISGHTALYWYRQSLGQGLEFLIYFQGNSAPDKSGLPSDRFSAERTGGSVSTLTIQRTQQEDSAVYLCASSLSPNSPLHFGNGTRLTVT.